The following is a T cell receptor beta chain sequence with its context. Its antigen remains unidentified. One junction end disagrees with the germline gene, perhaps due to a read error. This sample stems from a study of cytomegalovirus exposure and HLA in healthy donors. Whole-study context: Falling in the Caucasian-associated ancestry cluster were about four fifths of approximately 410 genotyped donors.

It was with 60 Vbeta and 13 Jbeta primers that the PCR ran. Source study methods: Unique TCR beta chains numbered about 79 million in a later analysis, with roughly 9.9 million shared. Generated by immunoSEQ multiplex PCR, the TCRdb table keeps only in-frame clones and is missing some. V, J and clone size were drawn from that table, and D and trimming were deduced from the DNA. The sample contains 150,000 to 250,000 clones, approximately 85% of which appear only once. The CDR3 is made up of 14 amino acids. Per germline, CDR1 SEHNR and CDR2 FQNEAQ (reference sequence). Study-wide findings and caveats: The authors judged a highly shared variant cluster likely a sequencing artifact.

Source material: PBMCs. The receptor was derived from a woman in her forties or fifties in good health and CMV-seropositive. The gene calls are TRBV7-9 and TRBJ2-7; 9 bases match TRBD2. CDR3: CSSSFSGGRYEQYF. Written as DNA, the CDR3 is TGTTCCAGCAGCTTTAGCGGGGGTAGATACGAGCAGTACTTC. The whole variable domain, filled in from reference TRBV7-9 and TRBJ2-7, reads DTGVSQNPRHKITKRGQNVTFRCDPISEHNRLYWYRQTLGQGPEFLTYFQNEAQLEKSRLLSDRFSAERPKGSFSTLEIQRTEQGDSAMYLCSSSFSGGRYEQYFGPGTRLTVT.